This TCR beta chain appears in the sequencing data of a study of T cell changes during pregnancy in multiple sclerosis. Profiled with immunoSEQ multiplex PCR; TCRdb holds only in-frame clones, not every one. The sample has under 70,000 clones, about 92% seen once. The ends lost 2 bases at V and 7 bases at J; junction bases unmatched: 5. The V gene's germline CDR1 is SGHRS and CDR2 YFSETQ. CDR3 length equals 14 residues. The origin of this receptor is a female donor in good health, enrolled as a control in a pregnancy study. The source was peripheral blood, collected in the third trimester of pregnancy. J is TRBJ1-4 and V is TRBV5-1; 7 bases are shared with TRBD1. In DNA form, the CDR3 reads TGCGCCAGCAGCTTTGCACAGGGGAGTGAAAAACTGTTTTTT. Its protein is CASSFAQGSEKLFF.